This T cell receptor (beta chain) emerged from a study of CD8+ T cells in alopecia areata. RNA extraction and reverse transcription yielded cDNA as sequencing template. Profiled with immunoSEQ multiplex PCR; TCRdb holds only in-frame clones, not every one. Seen here are about 200,000 clones, more than 45% observed once, and the top ten hold 5.5%. Worth noting for this clone: This may be a read error, as it is one base from a much larger clone.

In germline, CDR1 is SGHTA, CDR2 FQGNSA. Trimming shortened V by 6 bases and J by 0 bases, and 8 bases separated the two germline ends. This CDR3 region has 13 residues. Treatment specified: oral pan-JAK inhibitor, 5-10 mg twice daily. This specimen consisted of CD4+ T cells sorted from blood, obtained at week 24, from a patient treated with tofacitinib. V and J are TRBV7-2 and TRBJ1-1; TRBD1 is a possible D gene (5 bases). The TCR comes from a human donor with alopecia areata. The CDR3 nucleotides are TGTGCCAGCAGTGGGGCTTTGAACACTGAAGCTTTCTTT. Its translation is CASSGALNTEAFF.